Listed here are 9 T cell receptor beta chains from one sample, sequenced in a study of PD-1 blockade in classical Hodgkin lymphoma. Time point indicated: newly diagnosed, previously untreated cHL patient sample. Thawed PBMCs underwent magnetic negative selection to yield purified CD4+ T cells. The assay was immunoSEQ multiplex PCR, and TCRdb's table has in-frame clones only and misses some. The sample carries 15,000 to 25,000 clones, under 85% recorded once. The sequencing input was CD4+ T cells from blood. These TCRs come from a human donor with classical Hodgkin lymphoma.

The chain links TRBV5-6 to TRBJ2-7, with 9 bases fitting TRBD2. V was clipped by 2 bases and J by 4 bases; unmatched bases: 4. Germline V gene sequence: CDR1 SGHDT, CDR2 YYEEEE. The CDR3 sequence is 14 residues long. CDR3 nucleotides: TGTGCCAGCAGCTTCGGGACTAGCTTTTACGAGCAGTACTTC. Protein: CASSFGTSFYEQYF.

Concerning this clone: The same CDR3 also results from other DNA sequences found in this sample. This chain uses TRBV19 with TRBJ2-7, with D unresolved. The CDR3 has 13 amino acids. Trimming cost V 1 base and J 3 bases, with 7 bases left between them. CDR1 is LNHDA, CDR2 SQIVND, per germline (reference sequence). CDR3 loop: CASSIAESYEQYF. The CDR3 DNA reads as TGTGCCAGTAGTATAGCTGAGAGCTACGAGCAGTACTTC.

The chain combines TRBV11-1 with TRBJ2-7; TRBD2 aligns across 7 bases. The CDR3 covers 16 residues. The germline gives CDR1 SGHAT, CDR2 FQDESV (reference sequence). The V and J ends lost 2 bases and 2 bases, in that order; junction bases with no gene match: 9. The CDR3 sequence: CASSLKIAGGPYEQYF. The CDR3 nucleotides are TGTGCCAGCAGCTTAAAAATAGCGGGCGGGCCCTACGAGCAGTACTTC.

The chain links TRBV7-2 to TRBJ2-2; no reliable D call. Per germline, CDR1 SGHTA and CDR2 FQGNSA. The CDR3 is made up of 12 amino acids. With 6 bases removed from V and 7 bases from J, the gap between germline ends came to 9 bases. DNA of the CDR3: TGTGCCAGCAGACCTGAGGTCGGGGAGCTGTTTTTT. Residues: CASRPEVGELFF.

This clone was seen a handful of times. In DNA, the CDR3 is TGTGCCAGCAGTGAACAGTTCTATGGCTACACCTTC. This sequence encodes CASSEQFYGYTF. The chain uses TRBV2 and TRBJ1-2; no clear D gene. CDR1 and CDR2 (germline): SNHLY, FYNNEI. The CDR3 is made up of 12 amino acids. V was pared by 2 bases and J by 4 bases, with 5 bases between. Full variable domain (rest looked up from reference TRBV2 and TRBJ1-2): EPEVTQTPSHQVTQMGQEVILRCVPISNHLYFYWYRQILGQKVEFLVSFYNNEISEKSEIFDDQFSVERPDGSNFTLKIRSTKLEDSAMYFCASSEQFYGYTFGSGTRLTVV.

This chain connects TRBV5-4 to TRBJ2-3; possible D gene TRBD2, 5 bases. V lost 5 bases, J lost 3 bases, and 16 bases lay in between. Germline values: CDR1 SGHNT, CDR2 YYREEE (reference sequence). The CDR3 is 15 residues long. CDR3 amino acids: CASRDERGSTDTQYF. CDR3 bases: TGTGCCAGCAGAGACGAACGTGGGAGTACAGATACGCAGTATTTT.

V and J are TRBV7-9 and TRBJ2-7, with TRBD2 matching over 10 bases. CDR3 length: 15 residues. The V gene's germline CDR1 is SEHNR and CDR2 FQNEAQ (reference sequence). V lost 1 base, J lost 8 bases, and 8 bases stayed unmatched. The CDR3 region has the DNA TGTGCCAGCAGCTTAGATGCCAGCGGGAGGGCCCAGCAGTACTTC. Its translation: CASSLDASGRAQQYF.

The V gene is TRBV15, the J gene TRBJ2-7, with D possibly called TRBD1 or TRBD2 (5 bases each). Per the germline V gene, CDR1 is LNHNV and CDR2 is YYDKDF (reference sequence). Trimming removed 0 bases at V and 2 bases at J, with 14 bases between. CDR3 size: 16 residues. CDR3 sequence: CATSRETPGAPYEQYF. The CDR3 nucleotides read TGTGCCACCAGCAGAGAGACGCCCGGGGCCCCCTACGAGCAGTACTTC.

The CDR3 sequence is CASTGGLGGQPQHF. The CDR3 DNA is TGTGCCAGCACAGGGGGCTTGGGTGGACAGCCCCAGCATTTT. V usage is TRBV6-5 and J usage is TRBJ1-5, with 8 bases aligning to TRBD1. CDR1 is MNHEY, CDR2 SVGAGI, per germline. CDR3 length equals 14 residues. Losses at the gene ends were 7 bases for V and 7 bases for J; bases not matched to a gene: 9.